This T cell receptor (beta chain) was captured in a study of OX40 agonist ivuxolimab in advanced cancers. This CDR3 spans 14 amino acids. CDR1 and CDR2 (germline): SQVTM, ANQGSEA. Germline trimming cut 6 bases from V and 6 bases from J; bases unmatched to any gene: 10. The assay was immunoSEQ multiplex PCR, and TCRdb's table has in-frame clones only and misses some. Here the sample spans about 70,000 clones, 70% to 90% being singletons. This clone is a singleton in its sample. The sequence was obtained from an adult with an advanced solid tumor such as melanoma, head and neck, liver or kidney cancer. The sample here was CD4+ or CD8+ T cells sorted from blood, taken in a trial of the OX40 agonist ivuxolimab. The V and J genes are TRBV29-1 and TRBJ2-1; 8 nucleotides match TRBD2. CDR3 region: CSVCQRERGNEQFF. The DNA for the CDR3 is TGCAGCGTGTGCCAGCGGGAGAGGGGCAATGAGCAGTTCTTC.